This T cell receptor beta chain was recovered during a study of T cells in Graves' hyperthyroidism and ophthalmopathy. Graves' hyperthyroidism is called stable when ophthalmopathy does not progress within 18 months. There were TCR beta CDR3 regions amplified from RNA transcripts. Using the HTBI primer set, a first-round RT-PCR was run on the TCR CDR3. MiXCR, run by TCRdb on the multiplex PCR reads, gives a single entry per CDR3 protein. The repertoire holds approximately 510,000 distinct CDR3 sequences, roughly 20% seen once, with approximately 26% in the top ten. Study observations and caveats: Prediction of ophthalmopathy progression came a median roughly 7.1 months pre-onset. A model of 13 V-J features distinguished ophthalmopathy from stable hyperthyroidism.

This clonotype appeared a few times. Its target is not known. V shed 8 bases and J shed 1 base, with 17 bases lying between them. The CDR3 contains 16 residues. Per germline, CDR1 SGHAT and CDR2 FQDESV (reference sequence). Sample: blood. The chain combines TRBV11-1 with TRBJ2-2; D call uncertain. This clonotype originated in a man between 18 and 35 years old with Graves' hyperthyroidism. This chain's CDR3 is CASFPRIQVNTGELFF. The CDR3 region has the DNA TGTGCCAGCTTCCCTAGGATTCAGGTGAACACCGGGGAGCTGTTTTTT.